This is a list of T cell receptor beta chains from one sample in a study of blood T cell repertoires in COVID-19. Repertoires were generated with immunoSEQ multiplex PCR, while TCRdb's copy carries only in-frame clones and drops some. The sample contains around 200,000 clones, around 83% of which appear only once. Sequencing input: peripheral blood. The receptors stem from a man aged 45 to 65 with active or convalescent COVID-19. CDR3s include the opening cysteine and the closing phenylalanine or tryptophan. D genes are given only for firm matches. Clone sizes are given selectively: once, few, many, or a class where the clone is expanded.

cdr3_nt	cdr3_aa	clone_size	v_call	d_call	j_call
TGTGCCAGCAGTGACCTAACAGCGGAGAGTCTGGGCCCCTACGAGCAGTACTTC	CASSDLTAESLGPYEQYF	.	TRBV25-1	.	TRBJ2-7
TGTGCCAGCAGCGTAAAAGAGTCGGCAGGGGGCGAAATAAGTCAGCCCCAGCATTTT	CASSVKESAGGEISQPQHF	.	TRBV9	TRBD1	TRBJ1-5
TGTGCCATCAGTGAGGGCAGGAATAGCAATCAGCCCCAGCATTTT	CAISEGRNSNQPQHF	.	TRBV10-3	.	TRBJ1-5
TGTGCCAGCAGTGTTAGAGCGGGTATGACCAAAAACATTCAGTACTTC	CASSVRAGMTKNIQYF	.	TRBV6-1	.	TRBJ2-4
TGTGCCAGCGCGGTCGCACGGGGTGAAAAACTGTTTTTT	CASAVARGEKLFF	.	TRBV6-5	.	TRBJ1-4
TGTGCCAGCAGCCCCGACAGATGGGATCAGCCCCAGCATTTT	CASSPDRWDQPQHF	.	TRBV7-8	.	TRBJ1-5
TGTGCCAGCAGCGACCCCCCAGGCGGGGGGGCCTCAGATACGCAGTATTTT	CASSDPPGGGASDTQYF	.	TRBV9	TRBD2	TRBJ2-3
TGTGCCAGCAGTTTCCCGGACAGGAACTACGAGCAGTACTTC	CASSFPDRNYEQYF	once	TRBV28	TRBD1	TRBJ2-7
TGTGCCAGCAGTTTACTAGCGGGGGGCTCCTATGAGCAGTTCTTC	CASSLLAGGSYEQFF	.	TRBV6-2/TRBV6-3	TRBD2	TRBJ2-1
TGTGCCAGCAGCTTGACAGGGGAACAGCCCCAGCATTTT	CASSLTGEQPQHF	.	TRBV5-6	TRBD1	TRBJ1-5
TGCGCCAGCAGCTGGCCCACTAGCTCCCGGGAGAGCTCCTACGAGCAGTACTTC	CASSWPTSSRESSYEQYF	.	TRBV5-1	.	TRBJ2-7
TGTGCCAGTAGCTACAGGGAAAATGAAAAACTGTTTTTT	CASSYRENEKLFF	few	TRBV19	.	TRBJ1-4
TGTGCCACCAGTGATTCCCCGAAGAGGATCACTGAAGCTTTCTTT	CATSDSPKRITEAFF	.	TRBV24-1	.	TRBJ1-1
TGTGCCAGCTCCCCCTCTAGCGTCCCAGATACGCAGTATTTT	CASSPSSVPDTQYF	.	TRBV18	.	TRBJ2-3
TGTGCCAGCAGTCTTTTACAGGGGGTTAGTAGTGCTTTCTTT	CASSLLQGVSSAFF	.	TRBV9	TRBD1	TRBJ1-1
TGTGCCATCAGTGAAGACAGGGGAGGGAACGAGCAGTACTTC	CAISEDRGGNEQYF	.	TRBV10-3	.	TRBJ2-7
TGTGCCAGCAGCTTAGATTCTCCAGGCCTGAACACTGAAGCTTTCTTT	CASSLDSPGLNTEAFF	.	TRBV11-2	.	TRBJ1-1
TGCGCCAGCAGCGCCCCCGGGACAGTGAACACAGATACGCAGTATTTT	CASSAPGTVNTDTQYF	once	TRBV5-1	TRBD1	TRBJ2-3
TGTGCCAGCAGCTCCGACAGACATCAGCCCCAGCATTTT	CASSSDRHQPQHF	few	TRBV7-9	.	TRBJ1-5
TGTGCCAGCAGCAAAGGGCGGCAGCAGTCTAACTATGGCTACACCTTC	CASSKGRQQSNYGYTF	once	TRBV21-1	.	TRBJ1-2
TGTGCCAGTATCGACTTGGGACTAGCGGCTAATGAGCAGTTCTTC	CASIDLGLAANEQFF	.	TRBV19	TRBD2	TRBJ2-1
TGTGCCAGTAGTATGACAGCAAACACTGAAGCTTTCTTT	CASSMTANTEAFF	.	TRBV19	.	TRBJ1-1
TGTGCCGGGGGGGAAGGACTAGCGGGAGCAGAGACCCAGTACTTC	CAGGEGLAGAETQYF	.	TRBV30	TRBD2	TRBJ2-5
TGTGCCAGCAGCGACGCGGGGGGAGGGTCCGGGGAGCTGTTTTTT	CASSDAGGGSGELFF	.	TRBV9	TRBD2	TRBJ2-2
TGTGCCAGCAGCGCGACTTGGGGACAGGGGATTAGTCCGGACAATGAGCAGTTCTTC	CASSATWGQGISPDNEQFF	.	TRBV7-8	TRBD1	TRBJ2-1
TGTGCCAGCAGCCCCCACAGGAGGAACACTGAAGCTTTCTTT	CASSPHRRNTEAFF	.	TRBV7-9	.	TRBJ1-1
TGTGCCTGGAGTGTAACAGGGTCTGAGCAGTTCTTC	CAWSVTGSEQFF	.	TRBV30	.	TRBJ2-1
TGTGCCACTTCCAAGGGGGCAGGGACCTATGGCTACACCTTC	CATSKGAGTYGYTF	once	TRBV19	TRBD1	TRBJ1-2
TGTGCCAGCAGCTTAGATCATAACACTGAAGCTTTCTTT	CASSLDHNTEAFF	.	TRBV11-3	.	TRBJ1-1
TGTGCCAGCAGTTTATTAGGGCCAGCAGGGCAGCCCCAGCATTTT	CASSLLGPAGQPQHF	.	TRBV28	.	TRBJ1-5
TGTGCCAGCAGCCAAGTTGGCACGCTCTACGAGCAGTACTTC	CASSQVGTLYEQYF	.	TRBV4-2	.	TRBJ2-7
TGTGCCAGCAGCGAGGGGGTGAGCAGTCAGCCCCAGCATTTT	CASSEGVSSQPQHF	once	TRBV3-1/TRBV3-2	.	TRBJ1-5
TGTGCCAGCAGTCTTTCTAGCGGGGGAGGCGACGAGCAGTACTTC	CASSLSSGGGDEQYF	.	TRBV6-5	TRBD2	TRBJ2-7
TGTGCCAGTAGTAGTGGGACAGGGATCTACGAGCAGTACTTC	CASSSGTGIYEQYF	.	TRBV19	TRBD1	TRBJ2-7
TGTGCCAGCAGCCTCAGAGGCGGCAATCAGCCCCAGCATTTT	CASSLRGGNQPQHF	.	TRBV28	.	TRBJ1-5
TGCGCCAGCAGATCAATAGGGGGCGACTATGGCTACACCTTC	CASRSIGGDYGYTF	.	TRBV5-1	TRBD1	TRBJ1-2
TGTGCCAGCAGCCACTTGACAGATGAAAAACTGTTTTTT	CASSHLTDEKLFF	.	TRBV14	.	TRBJ1-4
TGTGCCAGCAGCTTAGCCTCGACTGACGCCCGAAACACCATATATTTT	CASSLASTDARNTIYF	.	TRBV7-2	.	TRBJ1-3
TGTGCCAGTAGTCCCTGGAATACGGGTGGCACTGAAGCTTTCTTT	CASSPWNTGGTEAFF	.	TRBV19	.	TRBJ1-1
TGTGCCAGCAGCCTTCCAGGGACATGGAGTTTGGCTTTCTTT	CASSLPGTWSLAFF	.	TRBV14	.	TRBJ1-1
TGTGCCAGCAGTCCCGGACTAGCGGGACGCAATGAGCAGTTCTTC	CASSPGLAGRNEQFF	.	TRBV28	TRBD2	TRBJ2-1
TGTGCCAGCAGTTTAAGAGGGTACACCTACGAGCAGTACTTC	CASSLRGYTYEQYF	.	TRBV28	.	TRBJ2-7
TGTGCCAGCAGTGAATTACCCGCCGGGACCAAAAACATTCAGTACTTC	CASSELPAGTKNIQYF	.	TRBV2	.	TRBJ2-4
TGTGCCAGTAGTTTGTACGGGACACCAAACACCGGGGAGCTGTTTTTT	CASSLYGTPNTGELFF	.	TRBV19	.	TRBJ2-2
TGCAGCGTTGAAGAGGGGGGGCCAAGGAACTATGGCTACACCTTC	CSVEEGGPRNYGYTF	.	TRBV29-1	.	TRBJ1-2
TGTGCCAGCAGTCCAGGGGGTCTAAACGTCAAACTGTTTTTT	CASSPGGLNVKLFF	.	TRBV6-5	TRBD1	TRBJ1-4
TGCGCCAGCAGCTTGGGCAGGGAGGCTAACTATGGCTACACCTTC	CASSLGREANYGYTF	.	TRBV5-1	.	TRBJ1-2
TGTGCCAGCAGTTATTCAGACGTGAGCGGGCACAATGAGCAGTTCTTC	CASSYSDVSGHNEQFF	.	TRBV6-2/TRBV6-3	.	TRBJ2-1
TGTGCCAGCAACCCGGGGAGAGGGAACACCGGGGAGCTGTTTTTT	CASNPGRGNTGELFF	few	TRBV6-6	.	TRBJ2-2
TGCGCCAGCAGCCAAGCAGGGGGGGCTTTCTTT	CASSQAGGAFF	few	TRBV4-1	TRBD1	TRBJ1-1
TGTGCCAGCTCACCACCCGGGACAGACGAGCAGTACTTC	CASSPPGTDEQYF	.	TRBV18	TRBD1	TRBJ2-7
TGTGCCAGCAGCTTAGGGGGGGCGGATGCCTATGGCTACACCTTC	CASSLGGADAYGYTF	.	TRBV13	.	TRBJ1-2
TGTGCCAGCACAGGAATCTATGGCTACACCTTC	CASTGIYGYTF	.	TRBV6-5	.	TRBJ1-2
TGTGCCAGCAGCTTAGTAGGGACTTCTCATCAGCCCCAGCATTTT	CASSLVGTSHQPQHF	.	TRBV7-2	.	TRBJ1-5
TGCGCCAGCAGCTTGGACCTGGGGGGCTATGGCTACACCTTC	CASSLDLGGYGYTF	.	TRBV5-1	.	TRBJ1-2
TGTGCCAGCAGCCGACTGGGACGACAGGGGATCCATTTT	CASSRLGRQGIHF	.	TRBV7-2	TRBD1	TRBJ1-5
TGTGCCAGCAGTTTGGGCAGCTCCTACGAGCAGTACTTC	CASSLGSSYEQYF	.	TRBV12-3/TRBV12-4	.	TRBJ2-7
TGTGCCAGCAGTTTGAGCGGTTCACCCCTCCACTTT	CASSLSGSPLHF	.	TRBV12-3/TRBV12-4	.	TRBJ1-6
TGTGCCAGCAGCTTAGGGACAGGGAGTCAGCCCCAGCATTTT	CASSLGTGSQPQHF	.	TRBV7-2	TRBD1	TRBJ1-5